This T cell receptor (beta chain) was sequenced during a study of regulatory T cells in long-lasting Graves disease. Overall study results and limits: Persistent disease was associated with favored TRBV28 usage and with favored use of TRBJ1-2 and TRBJ2-5. Persistent Graves' cases showed lower TCR diversity than newly diagnosed cases.

Time point: newly diagnosed GD, antithyroid drugs for less than 3 months. The TCR library was prepared using RNA isolated from PBMCs. Relying on iRepertoire HTBI primers and Arm-PCR of CDR3 regions, the team built TCR beta libraries. TCRdb itself ran the multiplex PCR reads through MiXCR, one entry per CDR3 protein. The data show about 470,000 distinct CDR3 sequences, under 15% seen once. This clonotype showed up many times. Its antigen is not known. The V gene's germline CDR1 is MDHEN and CDR2 SYDVKM. This CDR3 region has 16 residues. V lost 4 bases, J lost 2 bases, and 18 bases lay in between. The same sample was also used in a study of T cells in Graves' hyperthyroidism and ophthalmopathy. This second study says: Separation of ophthalmopathy from stable hyperthyroidism was achieved by a 13 V-J model.

The sequencing here drew on peripheral blood mononuclear cells (PBMCs), taken at new diagnosis, from a patient treated with antithyroid drugs. J is TRBJ2-7 and V is TRBV28, with D possibly TRBD1 on 5 matching bases. This clonotype originated in a woman in her 30s with Graves disease. Written as DNA, the CDR3 is TGTGCCAGCAGTTATCAGGGCGGTAATTTTCCCTACGAGCAGTACTTC. The encoded protein is CASSYQGGNFPYEQYF.